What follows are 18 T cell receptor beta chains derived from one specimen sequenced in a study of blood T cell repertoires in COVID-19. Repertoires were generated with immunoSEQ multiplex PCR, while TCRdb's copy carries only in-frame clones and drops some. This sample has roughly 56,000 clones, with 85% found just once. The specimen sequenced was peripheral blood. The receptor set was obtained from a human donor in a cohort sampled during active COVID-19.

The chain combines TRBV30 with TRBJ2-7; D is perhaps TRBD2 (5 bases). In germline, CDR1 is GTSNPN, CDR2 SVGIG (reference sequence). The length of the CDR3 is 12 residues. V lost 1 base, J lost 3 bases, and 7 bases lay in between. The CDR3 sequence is CAWSAGSYEQYF. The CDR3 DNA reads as TGTGCCTGGAGTGCGGGGAGCTACGAGCAGTACTTC.

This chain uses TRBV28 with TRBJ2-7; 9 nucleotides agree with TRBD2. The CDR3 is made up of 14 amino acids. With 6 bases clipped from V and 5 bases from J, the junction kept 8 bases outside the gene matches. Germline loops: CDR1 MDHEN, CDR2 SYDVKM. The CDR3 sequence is CASSQIAGVDEQYF. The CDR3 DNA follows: TGTGCCAGCAGCCAAATAGCGGGAGTTGACGAGCAGTACTTC.

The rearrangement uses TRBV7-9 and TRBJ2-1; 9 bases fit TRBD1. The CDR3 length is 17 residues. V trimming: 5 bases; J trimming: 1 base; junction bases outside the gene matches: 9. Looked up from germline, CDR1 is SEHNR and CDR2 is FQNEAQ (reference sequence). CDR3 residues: CASSRRTGASSYNEQFF. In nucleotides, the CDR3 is TGTGCCAGCAGCCGACGGACAGGGGCCTCATCCTACAATGAGCAGTTCTTC.

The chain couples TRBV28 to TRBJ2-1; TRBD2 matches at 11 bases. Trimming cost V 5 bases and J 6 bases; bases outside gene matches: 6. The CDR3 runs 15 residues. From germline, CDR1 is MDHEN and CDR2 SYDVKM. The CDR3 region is CASSPLSGRANEQFF. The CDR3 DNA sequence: TGTGCCAGCAGTCCCCTTAGCGGGAGGGCCAATGAGCAGTTCTTC.

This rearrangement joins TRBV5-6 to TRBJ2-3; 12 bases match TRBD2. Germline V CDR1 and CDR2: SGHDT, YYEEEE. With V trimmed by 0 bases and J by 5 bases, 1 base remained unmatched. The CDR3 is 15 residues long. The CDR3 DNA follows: TGTGCCAGCAGCTTGGTGGGACTAGCGGGAGATACGCAGTATTTT. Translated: CASSLVGLAGDTQYF.

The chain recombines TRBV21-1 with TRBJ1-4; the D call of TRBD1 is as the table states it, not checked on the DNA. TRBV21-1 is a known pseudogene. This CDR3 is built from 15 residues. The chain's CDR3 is CASSTQGATNEKLFF. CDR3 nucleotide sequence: TGTGCCAGCAGCACGCAGGGGGCTACTAATGAAAAACTGTTTTTT.

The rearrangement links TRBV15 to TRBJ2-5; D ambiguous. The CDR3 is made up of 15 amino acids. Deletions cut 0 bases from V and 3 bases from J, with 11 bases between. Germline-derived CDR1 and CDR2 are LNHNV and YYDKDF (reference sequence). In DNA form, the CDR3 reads TGTGCCACCAGCAGAGATGTAACTGCGGAAGAGACCCAGTACTTC. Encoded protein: CATSRDVTAEETQYF.

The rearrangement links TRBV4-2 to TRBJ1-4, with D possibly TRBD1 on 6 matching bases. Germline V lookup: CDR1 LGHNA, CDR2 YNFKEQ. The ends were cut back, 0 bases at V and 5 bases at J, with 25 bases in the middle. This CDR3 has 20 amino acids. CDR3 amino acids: CASSQELFHGGLPYNEKLFF. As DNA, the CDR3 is TGTGCCAGCAGCCAAGAATTGTTTCACGGGGGGCTGCCCTACAATGAAAAACTGTTTTTT.

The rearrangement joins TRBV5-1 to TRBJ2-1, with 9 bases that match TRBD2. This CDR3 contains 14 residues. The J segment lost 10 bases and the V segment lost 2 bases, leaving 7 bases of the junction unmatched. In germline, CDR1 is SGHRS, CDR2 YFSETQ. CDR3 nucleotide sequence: TGCGCCAGCAGCTTTTCGCGGGAGGGCGGAGAGCAGTTCTTC. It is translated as CASSFSREGGEQFF. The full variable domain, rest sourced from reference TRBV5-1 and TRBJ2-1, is KAGVTQTPRYLIKTRGQQVTLSCSPISGHRSVSWYQQTPGQGLQFLFEYFSETQRNKGNFPGRFSGRQFSNSRSEMNVSTLELGDSALYLCASSFSREGGEQFFGPGTRLTVL.

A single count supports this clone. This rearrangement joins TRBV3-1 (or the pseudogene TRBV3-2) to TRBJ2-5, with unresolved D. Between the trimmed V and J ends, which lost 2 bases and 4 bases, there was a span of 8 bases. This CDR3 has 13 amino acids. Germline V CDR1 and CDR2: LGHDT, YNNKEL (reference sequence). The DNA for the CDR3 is TGTGCCAGCAGCCAACGCATCAGAGAGACCCAGTACTTC. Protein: CASSQRIRETQYF.

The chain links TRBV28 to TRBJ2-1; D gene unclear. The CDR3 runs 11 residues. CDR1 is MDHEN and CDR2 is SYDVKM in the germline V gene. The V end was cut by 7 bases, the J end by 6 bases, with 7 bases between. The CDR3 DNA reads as TGTGCCAGCATTTCTCTCAATGAGCAGTTCTTC. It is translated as CASISLNEQFF.

For the CDR3, the DNA is TGTGCCAGTAGTATAGTTGGAGGGGTAAGGGAGACCCAGTACTTC. Its translation: CASSIVGGVRETQYF. The chain uses TRBV19 and TRBJ2-5; a weak D match, TRBD2 (6 bases). V lost 1 base to trimming and J lost 5 bases, with 14 bases between them. CDR3 length equals 15 residues. Looked up from germline, CDR1 is LNHDA and CDR2 is SQIVND (reference sequence).

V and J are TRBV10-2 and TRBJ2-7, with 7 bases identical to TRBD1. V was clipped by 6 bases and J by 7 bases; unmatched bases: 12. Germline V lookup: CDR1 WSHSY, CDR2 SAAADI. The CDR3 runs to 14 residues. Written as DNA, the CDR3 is TGCGCCAGCAGGGTGACAGGGAGCCGGCCGGAGCAGTACTTC. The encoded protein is CASRVTGSRPEQYF.

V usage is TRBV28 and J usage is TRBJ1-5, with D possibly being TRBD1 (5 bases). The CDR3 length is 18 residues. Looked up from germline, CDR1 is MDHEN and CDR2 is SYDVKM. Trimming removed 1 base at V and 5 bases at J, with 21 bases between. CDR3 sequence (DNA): TGTGCCAGCAGTTTATCCCCCTGGATTGGGGCCGGAGATCAGCCCCAGCATTTT. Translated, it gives CASSLSPWIGAGDQPQHF.

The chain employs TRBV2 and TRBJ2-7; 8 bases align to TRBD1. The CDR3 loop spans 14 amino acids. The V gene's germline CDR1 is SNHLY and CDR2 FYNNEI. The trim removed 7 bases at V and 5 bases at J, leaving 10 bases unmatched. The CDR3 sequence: CASTYTGQADEQYF. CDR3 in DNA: TGTGCCAGCACCTACACGGGACAGGCCGACGAGCAGTACTTC.

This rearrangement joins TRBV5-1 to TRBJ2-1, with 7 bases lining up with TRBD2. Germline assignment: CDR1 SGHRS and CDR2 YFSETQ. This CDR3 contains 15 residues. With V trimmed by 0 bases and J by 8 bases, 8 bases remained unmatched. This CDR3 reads CASSLDSGRWDEQFF. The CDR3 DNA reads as TGCGCCAGCAGCTTGGATAGCGGGCGATGGGATGAGCAGTTCTTC.

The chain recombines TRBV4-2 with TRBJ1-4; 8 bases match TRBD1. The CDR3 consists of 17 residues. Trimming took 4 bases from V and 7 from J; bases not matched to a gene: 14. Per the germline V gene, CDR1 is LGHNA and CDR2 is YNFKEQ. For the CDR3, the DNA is TGTGCCAGCAGCCCATCCCCCGACAGGGGTCGGGGTGAAAAACTGTTTTTT. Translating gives CASSPSPDRGRGEKLFF.

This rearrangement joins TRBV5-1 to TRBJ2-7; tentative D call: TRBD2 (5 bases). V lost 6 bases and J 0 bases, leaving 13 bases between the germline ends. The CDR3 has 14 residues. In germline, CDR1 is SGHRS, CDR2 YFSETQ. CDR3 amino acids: CASTPSGSSYEQYF. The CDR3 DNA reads TGCGCCAGCACCCCCAGCGGTTCCTCCTACGAGCAGTACTTC.